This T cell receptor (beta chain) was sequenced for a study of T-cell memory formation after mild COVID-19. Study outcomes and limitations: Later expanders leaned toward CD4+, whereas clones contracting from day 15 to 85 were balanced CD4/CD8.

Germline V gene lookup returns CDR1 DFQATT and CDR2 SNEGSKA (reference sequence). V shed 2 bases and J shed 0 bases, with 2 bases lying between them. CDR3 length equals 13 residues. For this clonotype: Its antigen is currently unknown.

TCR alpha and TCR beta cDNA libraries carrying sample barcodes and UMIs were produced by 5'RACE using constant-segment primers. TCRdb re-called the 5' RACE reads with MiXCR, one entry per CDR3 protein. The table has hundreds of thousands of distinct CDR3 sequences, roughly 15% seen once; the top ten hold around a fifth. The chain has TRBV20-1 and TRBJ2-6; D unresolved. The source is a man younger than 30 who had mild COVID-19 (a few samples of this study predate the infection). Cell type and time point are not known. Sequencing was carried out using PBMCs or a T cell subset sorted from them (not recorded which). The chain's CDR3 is CSARRSGANVLTF. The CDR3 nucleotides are TGCAGTGCTAGACGCTCTGGGGCCAACGTCCTGACTTTC.